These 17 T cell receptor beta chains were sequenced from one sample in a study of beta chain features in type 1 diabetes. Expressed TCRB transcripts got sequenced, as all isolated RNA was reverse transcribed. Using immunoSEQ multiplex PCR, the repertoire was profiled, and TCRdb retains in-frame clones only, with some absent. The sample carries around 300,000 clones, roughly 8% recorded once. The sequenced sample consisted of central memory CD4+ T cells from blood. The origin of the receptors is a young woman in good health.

DNA for the CDR3: TGTGCCAGCAGTACCCGACAGGGAAGCACTGAAGCTTTCTTT. Its translation is CASSTRQGSTEAFF. The V gene is TRBV28, the J gene TRBJ1-1, with 7 bases fitting TRBD1. Unmatched junction bases numbered 7, after V lost 5 bases and J lost 4 bases. This CDR3 spans 14 amino acids. Germline V CDR1 and CDR2: MDHEN, SYDVKM.

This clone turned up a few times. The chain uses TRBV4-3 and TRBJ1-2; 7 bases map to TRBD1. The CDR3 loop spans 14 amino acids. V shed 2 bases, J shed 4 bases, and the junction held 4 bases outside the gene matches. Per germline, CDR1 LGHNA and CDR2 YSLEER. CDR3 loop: CASSQQRQGYGYTF. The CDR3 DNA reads TGCGCCAGCAGCCAACAAAGACAGGGCTATGGCTACACCTTC.

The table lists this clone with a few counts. CDR3 in DNA: TGCGCCAGCAGTGAGGGACTAGCGGGGCATCGTACGCAGTATTTT. This translates into CASSEGLAGHRTQYF. The rearrangement joins TRBV10-2 to TRBJ2-3; 12 positions agree with TRBD2. V shed 2 bases, J shed 8 bases, and the junction held 5 bases outside the gene matches. The germline V gene encodes CDR1 WSHSY and CDR2 SAAADI. This CDR3 has 15 amino acids.

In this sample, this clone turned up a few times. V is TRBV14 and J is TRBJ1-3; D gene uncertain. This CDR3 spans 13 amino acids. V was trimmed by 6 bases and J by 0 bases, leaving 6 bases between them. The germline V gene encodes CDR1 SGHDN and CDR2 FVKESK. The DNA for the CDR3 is TGTGCCAGCAGTCACAGCTCTGGAAACACCATATATTTT. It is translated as CASSHSSGNTIYF.

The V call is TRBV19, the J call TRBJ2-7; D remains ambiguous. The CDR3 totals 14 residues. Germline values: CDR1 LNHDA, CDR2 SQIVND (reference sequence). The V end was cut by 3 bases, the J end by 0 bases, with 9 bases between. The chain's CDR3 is CASSIRAFSYEQYF. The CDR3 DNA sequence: TGTGCCAGTAGTATTCGCGCGTTCTCCTACGAGCAGTACTTC.

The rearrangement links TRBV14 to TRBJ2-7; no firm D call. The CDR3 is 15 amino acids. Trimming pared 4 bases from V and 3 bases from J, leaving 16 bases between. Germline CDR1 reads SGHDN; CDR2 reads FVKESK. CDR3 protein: CASSPDTSHRYEQYF. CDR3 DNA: TGTGCCAGCAGCCCCGACACCTCCCACCGCTACGAGCAGTACTTC.

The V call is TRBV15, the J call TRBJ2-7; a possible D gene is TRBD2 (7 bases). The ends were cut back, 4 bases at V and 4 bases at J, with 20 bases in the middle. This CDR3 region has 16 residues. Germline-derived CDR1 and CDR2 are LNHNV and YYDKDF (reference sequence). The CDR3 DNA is TGTGCCACCAGCACCTCGGCGGGGGCAAAAGCTTACGAGCAGTACTTC. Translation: CATSTSAGAKAYEQYF.

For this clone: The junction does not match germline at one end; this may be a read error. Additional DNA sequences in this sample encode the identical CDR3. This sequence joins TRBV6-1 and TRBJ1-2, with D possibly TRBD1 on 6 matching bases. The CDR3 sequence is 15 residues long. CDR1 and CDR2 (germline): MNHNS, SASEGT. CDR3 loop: CASSEGGGGNYGYTF. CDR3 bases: TGTGCCAGCAGCGAAGGAGGGGGGGGCAACTATGGCTACACCTTC.

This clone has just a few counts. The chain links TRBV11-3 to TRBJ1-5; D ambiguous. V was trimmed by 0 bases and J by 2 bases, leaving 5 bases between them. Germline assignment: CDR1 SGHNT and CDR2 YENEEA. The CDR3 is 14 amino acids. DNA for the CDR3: TGTGCCAGCAGCTTAGATGGGGGCAATCAGCCCCAGCATTTT. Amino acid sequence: CASSLDGGNQPQHF.

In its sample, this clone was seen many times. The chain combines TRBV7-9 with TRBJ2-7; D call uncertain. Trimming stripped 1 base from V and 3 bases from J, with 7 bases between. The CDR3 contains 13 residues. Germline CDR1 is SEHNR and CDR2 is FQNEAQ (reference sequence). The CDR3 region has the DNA TGTGCCAGCAGCTTAGGACCGAACTACGAGCAGTACGTC. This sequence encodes CASSLGPNYEQYV.

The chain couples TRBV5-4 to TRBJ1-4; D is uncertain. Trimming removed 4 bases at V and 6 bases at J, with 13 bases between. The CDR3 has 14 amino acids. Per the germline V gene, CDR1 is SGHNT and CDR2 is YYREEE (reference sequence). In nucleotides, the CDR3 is TGTGCCAGCAGCCTTAGGCAGTCGGATGAAAAACTGTTTTTT. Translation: CASSLRQSDEKLFF.

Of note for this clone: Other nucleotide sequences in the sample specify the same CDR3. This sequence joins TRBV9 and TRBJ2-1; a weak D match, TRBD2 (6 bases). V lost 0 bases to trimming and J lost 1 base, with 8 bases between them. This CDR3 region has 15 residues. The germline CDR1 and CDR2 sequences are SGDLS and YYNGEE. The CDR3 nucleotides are TGTGCCAGCAGCGTAGACGGGACTTCCTACAATGAGCAGTTCTTC. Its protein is CASSVDGTSYNEQFF. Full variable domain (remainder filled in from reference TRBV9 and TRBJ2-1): DSGVTQTPKHLITATGQRVTLRCSPRSGDLSVYWYQQSLDQGLQFLIQYYNGEERAKGNILERFSAQQFPDLHSELNLSSLELGDSALYFCASSVDGTSYNEQFFGPGTRLTVL.

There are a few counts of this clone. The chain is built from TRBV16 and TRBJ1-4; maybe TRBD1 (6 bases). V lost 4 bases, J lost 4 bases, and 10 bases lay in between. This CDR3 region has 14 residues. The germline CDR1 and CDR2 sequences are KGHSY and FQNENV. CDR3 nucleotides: TGTGCCAGCAGCCGGACAGTCTTTAATGAAAAACTGTTTTTT. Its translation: CASSRTVFNEKLFF.

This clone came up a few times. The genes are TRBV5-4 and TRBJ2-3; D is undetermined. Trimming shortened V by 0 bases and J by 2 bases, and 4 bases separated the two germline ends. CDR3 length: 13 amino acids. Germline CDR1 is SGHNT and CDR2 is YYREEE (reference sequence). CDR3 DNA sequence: TGTGCCAGCAGCTTGGGCCTCACAGATACGCAGTATTTT. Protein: CASSLGLTDTQYF.

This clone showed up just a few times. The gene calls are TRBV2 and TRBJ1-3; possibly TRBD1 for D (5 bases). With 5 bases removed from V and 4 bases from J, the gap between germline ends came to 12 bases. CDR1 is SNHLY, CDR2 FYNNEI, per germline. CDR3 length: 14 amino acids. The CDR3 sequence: CASSPSGLGNTIYF. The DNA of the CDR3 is TGTGCCAGCAGTCCATCGGGGCTGGGAAACACCATATATTTT.

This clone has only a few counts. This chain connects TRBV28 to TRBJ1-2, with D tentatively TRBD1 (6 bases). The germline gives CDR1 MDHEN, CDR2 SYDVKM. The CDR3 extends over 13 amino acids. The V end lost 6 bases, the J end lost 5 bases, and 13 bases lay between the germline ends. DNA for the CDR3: TGTGCCAGCAGGCTCCCGGACAGTTATGGCTACACCTTC. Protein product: CASRLPDSYGYTF.

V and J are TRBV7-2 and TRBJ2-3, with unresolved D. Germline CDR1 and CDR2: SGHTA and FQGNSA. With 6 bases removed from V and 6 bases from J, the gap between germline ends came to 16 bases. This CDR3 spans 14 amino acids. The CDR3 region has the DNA TGTGCCAGCAGTCAGGCCGCCGGGCCGGATACGCAGTATTTT. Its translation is CASSQAAGPDTQYF.